This TCR beta chain was sequenced during a study of OX40 agonist ivuxolimab in advanced cancers. Across the whole study: The patients' treatment was ivuxolimab, an agonistic anti-OX40 (CD134) antibody. Study observations and caveats: Which antigen the expanded peripheral T cells recognized is unknown. At 0.1 to 3.0 mg/kg and by week 6, CD4+ and CD8+ T cells in the blood had expanded clonally. Partly responding patients at 0.1-3.0 mg/kg showed some of the smallest clonal expansion.

The data were produced by immunoSEQ multiplex PCR, yet TCRdb's version contains in-frame clones alone and is incomplete. This sample carries roughly 11,000 clones, 77% of them seen once, and the ten largest clones take approximately 15%. On this clone itself: Its cognate antigen is unknown.

CDR1 is MNHNS, CDR2 SASEGT, per germline. The V segment lost 9 bases and the J segment 3 bases; nucleotides outside the gene matches: 2. This CDR3 contains 11 residues. The sequence was obtained from an adult with an advanced solid tumor such as melanoma, head and neck, liver or kidney cancer. The V call is TRBV6-1, the J call TRBJ2-7, with 7 bases lining up with TRBD1. Specimen: CD4+ or CD8+ T cells sorted from blood, collected in a trial of the OX40 agonist ivuxolimab. The CDR3 is CASRDSYEQYF. CDR3 bases: TGTGCCAGTCGGGACAGCTACGAGCAGTACTTC.